These 12 T cell receptor beta chains were all obtained from the same sample, sequenced in a study of human T cells and chemical hapten exposure. TCRdb re-called the RACE reads with MiXCR, one entry per CDR3 protein. This table holds about 90,000 distinct CDR3 sequences, under 13% found once. Indicated time point: patch test 3, about 24 weeks after DPC sensitization. The treatment is: therapeutic diphenylcyclopropenone sensitization with weekly scalp DPC. This material consisted of whole blood, taken in connection with sensitization to the hapten diphenylcyclopropenone (DPC). The receptors originated from a woman in her twenties or thirties with alopecia areata. Some clones in this sample may be carry-over from other donors' samples.

This clonotype was counted only a few times. The chain couples TRBV5-4 to TRBJ2-7; 10 nucleotides line up with TRBD1. The V and J ends lost 4 bases and 2 bases, in that order; junction bases with no gene match: 3. This CDR3 spans 14 amino acids. The germline CDR1 and CDR2 sequences are SGHNT and YYREEE (reference sequence). CDR3: CASSNDRGPYEQYF. The CDR3 DNA reads TGTGCCAGCAGCAACGACAGGGGGCCCTACGAGCAGTACTTC.

In its sample, this clonotype was seen many times. V is TRBV20-1 and J is TRBJ2-7, with 8 bases aligning to TRBD2. CDR1 and CDR2 (germline): DFQATT, SNEGSKA (reference sequence). The V and J ends lost 0 bases and 3 bases, in that order; junction bases with no gene match: 1. The CDR3 is made up of 13 amino acids. The CDR3 coding sequence is TGCAGTGCTAGAGAACTAGCGGACTACGAGCAGTACTTC. Encoded protein: CSARELADYEQYF.

The chain couples TRBV4-1 to TRBJ1-2; TRBD1 aligns across 9 bases. The CDR3 loop spans 16 amino acids. The V gene end was trimmed by 3 bases and the J gene end by 4 bases; junction bases not matched to a gene: 9. Germline-derived CDR1 and CDR2 are MGHRA and YSYEKL. The CDR3 DNA sequence: TGCGCCAGCAGCCATGCGACAGGGGGACGCGTCTATGGCTACACCTTC. It is translated as CASSHATGGRVYGYTF.

As for this clonotype: With a much larger clone just one base away, this may be a read error. CDR3 coding DNA: TGTGCCAGCACCTGGGGCAGGGGTTACAATGAGCAGTTCTTC. Its translation: CASTWGRGYNEQFF. J is TRBJ2-1 and V is TRBV12-3 or TRBV12-4, with D possibly matching TRBD1 (6 bases). This CDR3 region has 14 residues. V was shortened by 7 bases and J by 4 bases, with 14 bases between the two germline ends.

This clonotype was seen a handful of times. The J gene is TRBJ2-1, the V gene TRBV20-1; D is uncertain. V lost 0 bases to trimming and J lost 0 bases, with 6 bases between them. CDR1 DFQATT and CDR2 SNEGSKA come from the germline V gene (reference sequence). There are 14 residues in the CDR3. The CDR3: CSARDPVSYNEQFF. The CDR3 DNA is TGCAGTGCTAGAGATCCGGTCTCCTACAATGAGCAGTTCTTC.

This clonotype was detected a few times. The genes are TRBV6-5 and TRBJ1-2; the D is unclear. The CDR3 extends over 14 amino acids. Trimming stripped 0 bases from V and 4 bases from J, with 9 bases between. Per germline, CDR1 MNHEY and CDR2 SVGAGI. The CDR3 spells CASSYSVWGYGYTF. For the CDR3, the DNA is TGTGCCAGCAGTTACTCCGTTTGGGGCTATGGCTACACCTTC.

In its sample, this clonotype was seen many times. The chain uses TRBV7-9 and TRBJ2-3; 7 nucleotides agree with TRBD1. This CDR3 is 16 amino acids long. Trimming removed 4 bases from V and 2 bases from J; junction bases left unmatched: 9. The V gene's germline CDR1 is SEHNR and CDR2 FQNEAQ (reference sequence). The DNA of the CDR3 is TGTGCCAGCAGCTCGAGACAGGGCCAAACCACAGATACGCAGTATTTT. Translated: CASSSRQGQTTDTQYF.

This clonotype was counted between two and nine times. The chain employs TRBV6-1 and TRBJ2-3; D possibly corresponds to TRBD2 (6 bases). Per the germline V gene, CDR1 is MNHNS and CDR2 is SASEGT. The germline V and J ends were trimmed by 2 bases and 2 bases, with 8 bases remaining between them. CDR3 length equals 14 residues. In DNA, the CDR3 is TGTGCCAGCAGTGAAAAGGACTACACAGATACGCAGTATTTT. Amino acids: CASSEKDYTDTQYF.

Many counts were recorded for this clonotype. The rearrangement joins TRBV3-1 to TRBJ2-5, with unresolved D. The CDR3 covers 14 residues. CDR1 and CDR2 from the germline V gene are LGHDT and YNNKEL (reference sequence). V dropped 4 bases and J dropped 1 base, with 10 bases sitting between them. The CDR3 bases are TGTGCCAGCAGCCTGTGGTACAGCCAAGAGACCCAGTACTTC. Its protein is CASSLWYSQETQYF.

This clonotype was observed a few times. This chain joins TRBV27 and TRBJ2-6; D is uncertain. CDR3 size: 18 residues. The germline V gene encodes CDR1 MNHEY and CDR2 SMNVEV (reference sequence). V lost 1 base and J lost 0, with 13 bases in between. The CDR3 spells CASSLLGTSISGANVLTF. CDR3 DNA: TGTGCCAGCAGTTTATTGGGCACATCGATCTCTGGGGCCAACGTCCTGACTTTC.

This clonotype has only a few counts. The chain links TRBV7-9 to TRBJ2-7, with TRBD2 matching over 8 bases. After removal of 5 bases from V and 6 bases from J, the junction contained 6 bases not matched to a gene. The CDR3 sequence is 13 residues long. Looked up from germline, CDR1 is SEHNR and CDR2 is FQNEAQ (reference sequence). CDR3 loop: CASSNGLASEQYF. The CDR3 nucleotides read TGTGCCAGCAGCAATGGACTAGCATCCGAGCAGTACTTC.

The table lists this clonotype with a few counts. The chain carries TRBV28 and TRBJ1-5; D perhaps matches TRBD1 (6 bases). CDR3 length: 12 residues. Deletions cut 10 bases from V and 4 bases from J, with 11 bases between. Germline V gene sequence: CDR1 MDHEN, CDR2 SYDVKM. CDR3 amino acids: CATGGTNQPQHF. DNA of the CDR3: TGTGCCACCGGGGGCACAAATCAGCCCCAGCATTTT.